The table lists the clone carrying this T cell receptor beta chain with many counts. Antigen unknown. The sample is drawn from a study of neurological immune-mediated disorders. Study as a whole: Secondary progressive cases numbered 3 among the approximately 34 multiple sclerosis patients, while the other 31 were relapsing-remitting. General study results and limits: On phylogenetic grouping, the repertoires of 18 of 34 multiple sclerosis patients fell within one related-CDR3 cluster, constituting a possible signature. Private repertoires in all groups were suggested by the finding that expanded clones across subjects shared no CDR3 amino acid sequences.

Synthesis of cDNA was carried out by template-switch 5'RACE. The reaction used 10-nucleotide random UMIs. TCRdb re-analysed the 5' RACE reads in MiXCR, keeping a single row per CDR3 protein. The sample records fewer than 85,000 distinct CDR3 sequences, just over 5% being singletons. Sequencing used PBMCs. This receptor was taken from a woman aged 25 to 39 with multiple sclerosis.

The CDR3: CASSPAGYAPTDTQYF. In DNA form, the CDR3 reads TGTGCCAGCAGTCCCGCTGGATATGCCCCCACAGATACGCAGTATTTT. The chain is built from TRBV28 and TRBJ2-3; D gene unclear. Germline-derived CDR1 and CDR2 are MDHEN and SYDVKM. V was shortened by 5 bases and J by 2 bases, with 17 bases between the two germline ends. CDR3 length: 16 amino acids.